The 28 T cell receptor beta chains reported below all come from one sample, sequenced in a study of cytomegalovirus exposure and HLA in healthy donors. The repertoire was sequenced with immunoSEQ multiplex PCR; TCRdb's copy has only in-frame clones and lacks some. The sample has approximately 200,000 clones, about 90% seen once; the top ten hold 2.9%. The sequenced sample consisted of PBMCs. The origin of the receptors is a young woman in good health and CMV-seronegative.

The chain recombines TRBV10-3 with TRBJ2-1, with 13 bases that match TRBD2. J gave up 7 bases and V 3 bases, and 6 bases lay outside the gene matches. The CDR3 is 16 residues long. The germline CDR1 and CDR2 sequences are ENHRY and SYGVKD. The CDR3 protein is CAISDSGTSGTNEQFF. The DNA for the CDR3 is TGTGCCATCAGTGATAGTGGGACTAGCGGGACGAATGAGCAGTTCTTC.

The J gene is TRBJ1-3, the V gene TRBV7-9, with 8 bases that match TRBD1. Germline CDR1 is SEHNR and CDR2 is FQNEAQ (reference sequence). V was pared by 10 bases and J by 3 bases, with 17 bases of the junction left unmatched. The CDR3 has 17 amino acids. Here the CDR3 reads CATPRTGSMEFGNTIYF. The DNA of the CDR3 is TGTGCCACCCCCCGGACAGGGAGTATGGAGTTTGGAAACACCATATATTTT.

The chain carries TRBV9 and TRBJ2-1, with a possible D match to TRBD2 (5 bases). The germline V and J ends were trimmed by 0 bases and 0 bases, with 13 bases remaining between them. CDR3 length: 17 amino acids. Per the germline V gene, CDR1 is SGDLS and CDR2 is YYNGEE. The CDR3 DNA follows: TGTGCCAGCAGCGTAGTGGCTAGCCGCTTCTCCTACAATGAGCAGTTCTTC. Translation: CASSVVASRFSYNEQFF.

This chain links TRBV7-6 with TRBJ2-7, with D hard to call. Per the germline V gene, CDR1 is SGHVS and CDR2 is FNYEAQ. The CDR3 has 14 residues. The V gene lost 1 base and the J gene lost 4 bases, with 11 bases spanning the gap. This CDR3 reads CASSLVGSQYEQYF. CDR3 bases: TGTGCCAGCAGCTTAGTTGGGTCACAGTACGAGCAGTACTTC.

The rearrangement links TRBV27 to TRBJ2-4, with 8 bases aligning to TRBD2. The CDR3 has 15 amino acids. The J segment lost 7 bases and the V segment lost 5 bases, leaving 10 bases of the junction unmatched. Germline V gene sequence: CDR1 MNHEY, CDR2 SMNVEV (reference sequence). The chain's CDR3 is CASSAEAGAENIQYF. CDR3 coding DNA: TGTGCCAGCAGTGCAGAAGCGGGAGCTGAGAACATTCAGTACTTC.

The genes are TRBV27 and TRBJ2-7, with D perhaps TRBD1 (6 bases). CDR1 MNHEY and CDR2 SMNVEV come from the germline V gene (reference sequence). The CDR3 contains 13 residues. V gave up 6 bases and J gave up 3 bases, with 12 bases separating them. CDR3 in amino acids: CASSVTTGYEQYF. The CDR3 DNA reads TGTGCCAGCAGCGTTACGACAGGCTACGAGCAGTACTTC.

The CDR3 loop is CASSQASGEGRSYEQYF. Here the CDR3 DNA reads TGCGCCAGCAGCCAAGCATCGGGGGAGGGCCGCAGTTACGAGCAGTACTTC. V is TRBV4-1 and J is TRBJ2-7; TRBD2 agrees at 7 bases. The CDR3 totals 17 residues. Trimming took 1 base from V and 4 from J; bases not matched to a gene: 13. Germline values: CDR1 MGHRA, CDR2 YSYEKL.

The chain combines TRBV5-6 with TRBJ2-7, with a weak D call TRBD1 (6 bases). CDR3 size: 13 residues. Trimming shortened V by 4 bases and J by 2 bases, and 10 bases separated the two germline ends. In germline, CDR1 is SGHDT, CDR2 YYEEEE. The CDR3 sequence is CASSTRTAYEQYF. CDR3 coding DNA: TGTGCCAGCAGCACCAGGACAGCCTACGAGCAGTACTTC.

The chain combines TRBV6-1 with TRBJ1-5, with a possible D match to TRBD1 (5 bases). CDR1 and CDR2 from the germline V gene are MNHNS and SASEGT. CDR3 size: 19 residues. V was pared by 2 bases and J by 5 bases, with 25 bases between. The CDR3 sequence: CASSEPLGGNTPVYQPQHF. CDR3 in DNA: TGTGCCAGCAGTGAACCTTTGGGGGGTAATACCCCAGTTTATCAGCCCCAGCATTTT.

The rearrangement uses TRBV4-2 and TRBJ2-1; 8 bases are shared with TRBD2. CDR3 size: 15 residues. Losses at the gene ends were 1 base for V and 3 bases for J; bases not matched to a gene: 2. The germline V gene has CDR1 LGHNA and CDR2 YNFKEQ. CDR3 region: CASSQVSGSYNEQFF. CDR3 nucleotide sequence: TGTGCCAGCAGCCAAGTCAGCGGGAGCTACAATGAGCAGTTCTTC.

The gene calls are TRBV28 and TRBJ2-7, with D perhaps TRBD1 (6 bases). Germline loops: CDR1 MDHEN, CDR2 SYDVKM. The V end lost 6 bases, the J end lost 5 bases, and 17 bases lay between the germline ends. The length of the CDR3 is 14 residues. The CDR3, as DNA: TGTGCCAGCAGGCGGTCGACAGGCTATAACGAGCAGTACTTC. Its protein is CASRRSTGYNEQYF.

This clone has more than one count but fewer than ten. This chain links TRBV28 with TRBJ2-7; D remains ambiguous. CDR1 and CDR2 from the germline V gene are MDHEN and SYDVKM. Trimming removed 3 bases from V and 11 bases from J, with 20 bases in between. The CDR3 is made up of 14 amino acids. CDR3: CASSLANSLRKEYF. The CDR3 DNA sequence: TGTGCCAGCAGTTTGGCAAACAGCCTCCGAAAGGAGTACTTC.

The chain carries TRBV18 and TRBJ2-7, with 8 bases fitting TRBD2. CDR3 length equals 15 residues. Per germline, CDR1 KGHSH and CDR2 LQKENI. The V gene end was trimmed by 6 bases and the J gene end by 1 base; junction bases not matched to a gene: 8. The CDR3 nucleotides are TGTGCCAGCTCCCTATCGGGGGGGCAATCCTACGAGCAGTACTTC. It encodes CASSLSGGQSYEQYF.

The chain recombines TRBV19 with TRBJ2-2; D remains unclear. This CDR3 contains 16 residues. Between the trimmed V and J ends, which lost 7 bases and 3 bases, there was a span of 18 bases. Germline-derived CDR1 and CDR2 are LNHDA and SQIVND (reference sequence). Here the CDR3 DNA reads TGTGCCAGTACTAAAGAGACTCCATCGGACACCGGGGAGCTGTTTTTT. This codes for CASTKETPSDTGELFF. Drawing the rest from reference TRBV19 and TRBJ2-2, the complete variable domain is DGGITQSPKYLFRKEGQNVTLSCEQNLNHDAMYWYRQDPGQGLRLIYYSQIVNDFQKGDIAEGYSVSREKKESFPLTVTSAQKNPTAFYLCASTKETPSDTGELFFGEGSRLTVL.

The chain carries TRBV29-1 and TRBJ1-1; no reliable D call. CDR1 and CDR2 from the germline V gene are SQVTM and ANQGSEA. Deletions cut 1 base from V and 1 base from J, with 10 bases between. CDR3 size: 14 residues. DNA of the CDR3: TGCAGCGTTGAAGTTCCCAATAGGAACACTGAAGCTTTCTTT. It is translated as CSVEVPNRNTEAFF.

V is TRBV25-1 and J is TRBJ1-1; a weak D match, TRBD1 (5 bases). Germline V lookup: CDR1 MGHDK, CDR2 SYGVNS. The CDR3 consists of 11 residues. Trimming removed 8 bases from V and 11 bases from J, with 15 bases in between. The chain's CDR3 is CASRGGSGAFF. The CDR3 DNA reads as TGTGCCAGCCGGGGGGGGAGTGGTGCTTTCTTT.

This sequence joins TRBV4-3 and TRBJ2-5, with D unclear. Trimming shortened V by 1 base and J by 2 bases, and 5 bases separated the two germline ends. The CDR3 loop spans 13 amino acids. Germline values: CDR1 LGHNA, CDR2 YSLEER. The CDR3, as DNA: TGCGCCAGCAGCCAAGTAAATCAAGAGACCCAGTACTTC. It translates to CASSQVNQETQYF.

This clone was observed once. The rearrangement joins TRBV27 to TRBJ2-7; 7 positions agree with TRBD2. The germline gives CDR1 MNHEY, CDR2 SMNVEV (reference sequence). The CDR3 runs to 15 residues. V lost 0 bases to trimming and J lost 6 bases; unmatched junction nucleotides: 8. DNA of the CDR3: TGTGCCAGCAGTTTATCGGGAGCGGGGCCTATCGAGCAGTACTTC. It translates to CASSLSGAGPIEQYF.

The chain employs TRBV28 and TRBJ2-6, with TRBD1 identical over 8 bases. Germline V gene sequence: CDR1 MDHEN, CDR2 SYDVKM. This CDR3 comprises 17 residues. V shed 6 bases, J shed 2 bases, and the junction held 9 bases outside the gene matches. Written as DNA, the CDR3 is TGTGCCAGCAGGAGGGGACAGGCGATAACTGGGGCCAACGTCCTGACTTTC. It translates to CASRRGQAITGANVLTF.

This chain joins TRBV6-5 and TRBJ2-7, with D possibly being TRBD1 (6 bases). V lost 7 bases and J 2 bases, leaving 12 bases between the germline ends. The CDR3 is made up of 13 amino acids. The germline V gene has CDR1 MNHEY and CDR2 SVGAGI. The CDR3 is CASTGTPAYEQYF. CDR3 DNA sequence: TGTGCCAGCACCGGGACACCCGCCTACGAGCAGTACTTC.

In nucleotides, the CDR3 is TGTGCCAGCAGCTTAGGACAGTTGGGAGGGAGCACAGATACGCAGTATTTT. Translating gives CASSLGQLGGSTDTQYF. The V gene is TRBV7-2, the J gene TRBJ2-3; 7 bases line up with TRBD2. Unmatched junction bases numbered 7, after V lost 1 base and J lost 0 bases. Germline V gene lookup returns CDR1 SGHTA and CDR2 FQGNSA. This CDR3 region has 17 residues.

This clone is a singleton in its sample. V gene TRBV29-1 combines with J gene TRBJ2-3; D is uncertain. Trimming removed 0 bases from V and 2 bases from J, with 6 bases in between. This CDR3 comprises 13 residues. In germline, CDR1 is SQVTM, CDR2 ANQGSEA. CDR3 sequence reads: CSVEDSLTDTQYF. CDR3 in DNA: TGCAGCGTTGAAGACAGTCTCACAGATACGCAGTATTTT.

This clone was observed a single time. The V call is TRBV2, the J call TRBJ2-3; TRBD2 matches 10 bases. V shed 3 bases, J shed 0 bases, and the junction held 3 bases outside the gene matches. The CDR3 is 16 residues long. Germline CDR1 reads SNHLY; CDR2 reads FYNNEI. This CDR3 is CASSETSGSSTDTQYF. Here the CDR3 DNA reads TGTGCCAGCAGTGAGACTAGCGGGTCTAGCACAGATACGCAGTATTTT.

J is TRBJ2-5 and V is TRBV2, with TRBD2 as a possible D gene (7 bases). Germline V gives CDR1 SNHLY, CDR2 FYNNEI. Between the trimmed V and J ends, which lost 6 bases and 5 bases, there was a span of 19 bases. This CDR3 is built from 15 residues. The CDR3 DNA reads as TGTGCCAGCAGGAGAAGCGAGGGGGAGGGGGAGACCCAGTACTTC. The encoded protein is CASRRSEGEGETQYF. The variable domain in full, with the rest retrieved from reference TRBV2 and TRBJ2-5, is EPEVTQTPSHQVTQMGQEVILRCVPISNHLYFYWYRQILGQKVEFLVSFYNNEISEKSEIFDDQFSVERPDGSNFTLKIRSTKLEDSAMYFCASRRSEGEGETQYFGPGTRLLVL.

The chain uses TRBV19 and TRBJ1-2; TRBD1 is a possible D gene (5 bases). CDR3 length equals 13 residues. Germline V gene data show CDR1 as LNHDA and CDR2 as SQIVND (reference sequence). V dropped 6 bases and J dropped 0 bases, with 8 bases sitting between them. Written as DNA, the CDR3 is TGTGCCAGTAGCCTACAGGCTAACTATGGCTACACCTTC. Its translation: CASSLQANYGYTF. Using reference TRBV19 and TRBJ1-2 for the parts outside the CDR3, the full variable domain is DGGITQSPKYLFRKEGQNVTLSCEQNLNHDAMYWYRQDPGQGLRLIYYSQIVNDFQKGDIAEGYSVSREKKESFPLTVTSAQKNPTAFYLCASSLQANYGYTFGSGTRLTVV.

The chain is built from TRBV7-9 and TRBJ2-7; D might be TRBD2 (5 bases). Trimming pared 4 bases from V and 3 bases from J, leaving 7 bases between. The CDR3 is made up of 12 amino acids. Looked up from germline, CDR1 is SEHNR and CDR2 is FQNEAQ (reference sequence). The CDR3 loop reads CASSSRDYEQYF. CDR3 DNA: TGTGCCAGCAGCTCCCGGGACTACGAGCAGTACTTC.

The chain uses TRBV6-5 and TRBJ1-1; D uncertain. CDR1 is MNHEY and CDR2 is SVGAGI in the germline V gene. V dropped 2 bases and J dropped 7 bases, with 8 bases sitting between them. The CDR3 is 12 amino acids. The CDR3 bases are TGTGCCAGCAGTTACCGAGGCCTTGAAGCTTTCTTT. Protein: CASSYRGLEAFF.

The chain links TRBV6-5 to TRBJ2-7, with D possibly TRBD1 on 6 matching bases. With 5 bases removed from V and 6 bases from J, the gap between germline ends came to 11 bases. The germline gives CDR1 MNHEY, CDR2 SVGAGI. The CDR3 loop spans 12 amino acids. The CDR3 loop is CASSKTGTEQYF. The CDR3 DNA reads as TGTGCCAGCAGTAAAACAGGGACCGAGCAGTACTTC.